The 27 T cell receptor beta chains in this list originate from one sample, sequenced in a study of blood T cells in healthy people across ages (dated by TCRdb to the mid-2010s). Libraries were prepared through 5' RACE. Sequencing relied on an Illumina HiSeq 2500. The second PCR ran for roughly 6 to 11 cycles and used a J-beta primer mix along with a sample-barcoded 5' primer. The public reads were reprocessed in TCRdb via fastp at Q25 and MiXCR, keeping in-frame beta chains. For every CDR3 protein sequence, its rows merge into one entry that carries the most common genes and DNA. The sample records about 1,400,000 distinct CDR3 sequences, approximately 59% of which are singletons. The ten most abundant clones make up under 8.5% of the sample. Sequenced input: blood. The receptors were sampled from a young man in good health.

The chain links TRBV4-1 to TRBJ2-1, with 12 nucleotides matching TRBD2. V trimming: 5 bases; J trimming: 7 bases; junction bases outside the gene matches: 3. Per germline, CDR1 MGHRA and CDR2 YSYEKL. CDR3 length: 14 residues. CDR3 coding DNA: TGCGCCAGCAGCGGACTAGCGGGGATTAATGAGCAGTTCTTC. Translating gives CASSGLAGINEQFF.

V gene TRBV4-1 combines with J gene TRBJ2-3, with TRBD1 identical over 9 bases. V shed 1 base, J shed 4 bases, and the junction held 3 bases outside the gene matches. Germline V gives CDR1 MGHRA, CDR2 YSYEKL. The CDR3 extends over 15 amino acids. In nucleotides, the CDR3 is TGCGCCAGCAGCCAAGGGGACAGGGAGGCAGATACGCAGTATTTT. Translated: CASSQGDREADTQYF.

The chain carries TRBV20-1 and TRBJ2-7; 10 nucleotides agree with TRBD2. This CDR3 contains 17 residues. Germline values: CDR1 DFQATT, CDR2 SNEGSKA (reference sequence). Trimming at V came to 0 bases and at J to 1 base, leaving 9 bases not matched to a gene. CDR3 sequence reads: CSARERGSSGSSYEQYF. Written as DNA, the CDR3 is TGCAGTGCTAGAGAAAGGGGGTCTAGCGGGAGTTCCTACGAGCAGTACTTC.

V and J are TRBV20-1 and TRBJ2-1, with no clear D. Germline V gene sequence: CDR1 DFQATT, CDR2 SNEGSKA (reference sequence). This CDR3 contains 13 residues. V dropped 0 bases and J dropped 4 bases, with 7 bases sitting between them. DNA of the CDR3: TGCAGTGCTAGAGATTCCAGGTACAATGAGCAGTTCTTC. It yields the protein CSARDSRYNEQFF.

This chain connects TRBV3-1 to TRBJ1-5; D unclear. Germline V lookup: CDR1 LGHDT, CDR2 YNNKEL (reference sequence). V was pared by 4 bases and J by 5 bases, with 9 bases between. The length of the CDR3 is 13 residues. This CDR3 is CASSPRYYQPQHF. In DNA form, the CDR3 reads TGTGCCAGCAGCCCGCGGTATTATCAGCCCCAGCATTTT.

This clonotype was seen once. The CDR3 here is CASSVVQVAGMYNEQYF. Written as DNA, the CDR3 is TGTGCCAGCAGCGTAGTTCAAGTAGCGGGTATGTACAATGAGCAGTACTTC. The chain carries TRBV9 and TRBJ2-7; TRBD2 matches at 7 bases. Germline loops: CDR1 SGDLS, CDR2 YYNGEE. CDR3 size: 17 residues. V trimming: 0 bases; J trimming: 7 bases; junction bases outside the gene matches: 16.

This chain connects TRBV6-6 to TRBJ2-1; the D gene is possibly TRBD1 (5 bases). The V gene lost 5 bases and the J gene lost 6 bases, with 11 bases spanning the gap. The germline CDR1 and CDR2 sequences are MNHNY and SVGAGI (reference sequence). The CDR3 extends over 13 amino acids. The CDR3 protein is CASSVDSRNEQFF. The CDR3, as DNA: TGTGCCAGCAGTGTTGACAGTCGCAATGAGCAGTTCTTC.

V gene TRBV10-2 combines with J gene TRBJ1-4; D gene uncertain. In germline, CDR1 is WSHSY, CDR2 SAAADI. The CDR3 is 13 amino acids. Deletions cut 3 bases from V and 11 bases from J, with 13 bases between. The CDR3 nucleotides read TGCGCCAGCAGTGACGAGTGGTTGGGCAAACTGTTTTTT. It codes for CASSDEWLGKLFF.

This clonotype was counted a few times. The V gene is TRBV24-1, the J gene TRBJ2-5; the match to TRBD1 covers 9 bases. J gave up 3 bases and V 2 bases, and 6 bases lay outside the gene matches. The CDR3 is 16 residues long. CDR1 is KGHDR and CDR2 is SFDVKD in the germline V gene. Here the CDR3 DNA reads TGTGCCACCAGTGATTCGACAGGGGGTGTCGAAGAGACCCAGTACTTC. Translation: CATSDSTGGVEETQYF.

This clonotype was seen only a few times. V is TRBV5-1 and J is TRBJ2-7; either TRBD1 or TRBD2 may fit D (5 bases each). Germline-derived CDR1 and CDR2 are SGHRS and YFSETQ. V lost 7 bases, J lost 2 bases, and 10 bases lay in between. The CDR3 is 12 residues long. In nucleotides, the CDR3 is TGCGCCAGCGGTCCGGGACCCTACGAGCAGTACTTC. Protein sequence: CASGPGPYEQYF.

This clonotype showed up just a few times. Written as DNA, the CDR3 is TGCGCCAGCAGCCAAGATCCTTCCCAAGAGACCCAGTACTTC. This sequence encodes CASSQDPSQETQYF. The chain uses TRBV4-1 and TRBJ2-5; D is ambiguous. This CDR3 spans 14 amino acids. Deletions cut 0 bases from V and 1 base from J, with 6 bases between. Germline V CDR1 and CDR2: MGHRA, YSYEKL.

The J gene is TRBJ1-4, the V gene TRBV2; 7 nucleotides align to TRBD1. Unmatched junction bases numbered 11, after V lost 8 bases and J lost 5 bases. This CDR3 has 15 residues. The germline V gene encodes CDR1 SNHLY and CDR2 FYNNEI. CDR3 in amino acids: CASGRSGTENEKLFF. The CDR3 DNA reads TGTGCCAGCGGACGGTCCGGGACAGAAAATGAAAAACTGTTTTTT.

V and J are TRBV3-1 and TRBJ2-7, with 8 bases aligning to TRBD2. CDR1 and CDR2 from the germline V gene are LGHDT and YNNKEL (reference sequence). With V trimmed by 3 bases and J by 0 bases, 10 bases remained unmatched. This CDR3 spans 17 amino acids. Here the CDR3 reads CASSQTRASGSSYEQYF. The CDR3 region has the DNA TGTGCCAGCAGCCAGACAAGGGCCAGCGGGAGCTCCTACGAGCAGTACTTC.

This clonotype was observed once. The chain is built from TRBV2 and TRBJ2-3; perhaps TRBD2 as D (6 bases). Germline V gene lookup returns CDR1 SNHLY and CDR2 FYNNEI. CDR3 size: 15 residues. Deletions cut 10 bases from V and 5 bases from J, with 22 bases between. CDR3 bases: TGTGCCATCATGGAAGGGACTGGGAGGAGAGATACGCAGTATTTT. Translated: CAIMEGTGRRDTQYF.

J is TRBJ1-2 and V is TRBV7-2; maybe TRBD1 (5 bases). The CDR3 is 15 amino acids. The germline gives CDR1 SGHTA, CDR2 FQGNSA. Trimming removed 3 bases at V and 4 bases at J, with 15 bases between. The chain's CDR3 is CASSFRAREIYGYTF. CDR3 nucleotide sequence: TGTGCCAGCAGCTTCCGGGCCAGGGAAATCTATGGCTACACCTTC.

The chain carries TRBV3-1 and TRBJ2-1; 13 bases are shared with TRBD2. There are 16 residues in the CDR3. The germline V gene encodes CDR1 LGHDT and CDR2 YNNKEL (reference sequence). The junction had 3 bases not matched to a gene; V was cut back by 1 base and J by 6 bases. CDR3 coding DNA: TGTGCCAGCAGCCAAGCTCGACTAGCGGGGGGCAATGAGCAGTTCTTC. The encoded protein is CASSQARLAGGNEQFF.

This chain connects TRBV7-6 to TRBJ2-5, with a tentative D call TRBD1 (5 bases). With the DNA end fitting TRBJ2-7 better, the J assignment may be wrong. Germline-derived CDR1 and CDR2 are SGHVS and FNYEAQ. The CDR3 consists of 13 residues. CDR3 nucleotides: TGTGCCAGCAGCGGCGTCAGGGCCCACGAGCAGTACTTC. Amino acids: CASSGVRAHEQYF.

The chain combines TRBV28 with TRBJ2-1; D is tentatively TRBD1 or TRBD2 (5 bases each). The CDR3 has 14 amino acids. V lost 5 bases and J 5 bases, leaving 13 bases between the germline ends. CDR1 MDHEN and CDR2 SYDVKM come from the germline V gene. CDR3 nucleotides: TGTGCCAGCAGTCGACCCGGGACCCACAATGAGCAGTTCTTC. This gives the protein CASSRPGTHNEQFF.

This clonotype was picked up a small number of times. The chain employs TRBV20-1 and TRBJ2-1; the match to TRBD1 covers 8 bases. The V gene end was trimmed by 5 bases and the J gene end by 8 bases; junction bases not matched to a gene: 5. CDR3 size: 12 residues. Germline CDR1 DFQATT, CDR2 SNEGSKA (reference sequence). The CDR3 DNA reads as TGCAGTGCTCTCCCAGGGGGCCATGAGCAGTTCTTC. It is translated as CSALPGGHEQFF.

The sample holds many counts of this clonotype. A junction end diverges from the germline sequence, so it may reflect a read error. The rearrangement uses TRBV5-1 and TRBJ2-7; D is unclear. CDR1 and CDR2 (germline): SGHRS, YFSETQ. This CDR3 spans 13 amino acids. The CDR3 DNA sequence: TGTGCCAGCAGTTTAGGCTTGGGCTACGAGCAGTACTTC. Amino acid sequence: CASSLGLGYEQYF.

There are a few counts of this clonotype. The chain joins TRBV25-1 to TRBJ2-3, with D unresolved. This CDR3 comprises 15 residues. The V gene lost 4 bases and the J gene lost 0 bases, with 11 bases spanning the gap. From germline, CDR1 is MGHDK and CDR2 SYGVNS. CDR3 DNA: TGTGCCAGCAGTGTGGCGTCCCGTAGCACAGATACGCAGTATTTT. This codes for CASSVASRSTDTQYF.

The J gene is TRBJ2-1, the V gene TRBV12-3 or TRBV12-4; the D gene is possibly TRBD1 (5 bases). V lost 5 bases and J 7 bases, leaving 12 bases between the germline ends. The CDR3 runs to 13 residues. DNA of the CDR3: TGTGCCAGCAGTACACTCAGGGTGAATGAGCAGTTCTTC. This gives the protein CASSTLRVNEQFF.

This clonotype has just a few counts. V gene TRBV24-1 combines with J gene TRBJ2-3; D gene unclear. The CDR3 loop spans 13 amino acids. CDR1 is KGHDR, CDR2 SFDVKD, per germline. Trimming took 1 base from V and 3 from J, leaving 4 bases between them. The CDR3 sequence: CATSDLATDTQYF. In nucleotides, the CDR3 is TGTGCCACCAGTGATTTAGCGACAGATACGCAGTATTTT.

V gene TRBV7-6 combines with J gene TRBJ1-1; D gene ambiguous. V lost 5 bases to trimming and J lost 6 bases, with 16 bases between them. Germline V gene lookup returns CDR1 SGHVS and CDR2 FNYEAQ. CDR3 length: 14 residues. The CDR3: CASSPPGISSEAFF. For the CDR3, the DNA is TGTGCCAGCAGCCCCCCCGGGATAAGCTCTGAAGCTTTCTTT.

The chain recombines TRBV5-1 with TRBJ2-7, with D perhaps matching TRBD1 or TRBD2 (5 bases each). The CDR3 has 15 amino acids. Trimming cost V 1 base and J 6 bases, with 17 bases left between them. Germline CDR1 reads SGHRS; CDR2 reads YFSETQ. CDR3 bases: TGCGCCAGCAGCTTGATGGCGGTCTCAGGGAGCGAGCAGTACTTC. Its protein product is CASSLMAVSGSEQYF.

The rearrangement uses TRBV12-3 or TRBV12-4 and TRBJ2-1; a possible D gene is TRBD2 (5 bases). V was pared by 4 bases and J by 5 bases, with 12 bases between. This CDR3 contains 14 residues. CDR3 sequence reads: CASSWEAEHNEQFF. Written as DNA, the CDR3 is TGTGCCAGCAGTTGGGAAGCGGAGCACAATGAGCAGTTCTTC.

The chain's CDR3 is CATRDSLAGEYEQYF. The CDR3 DNA reads TGTGCCACCAGAGATTCACTAGCGGGGGAGTACGAGCAGTACTTC. The genes are TRBV10-3 and TRBJ2-4, with 11 bases fitting TRBD2. The closer fit of TRBJ2-7 to the DNA end suggests the J call may be wrong. This CDR3 has 15 amino acids. The germline V gene has CDR1 ENHRY and CDR2 SYGVKD.